The 19 T cell receptor beta chains in this list originate from one sample, sequenced in a study of cytomegalovirus exposure and HLA in healthy donors. Primers included in the PCR were 60 Vbeta and 13 Jbeta primers. Generated by immunoSEQ multiplex PCR, the TCRdb table keeps only in-frame clones and is missing some. This sample has 170,000 or so clones; roughly 78% occur once, and the top ten carry under 4%. The sample consisted of PBMCs. These receptors came from a woman aged 40-49 years in good health and CMV-seronegative.

V and J are TRBV5-4 and TRBJ1-3; possible D gene TRBD1, 5 bases. CDR3 length equals 14 residues. V was trimmed by 4 bases and J by 0 bases, leaving 8 bases between them. CDR1 and CDR2 from the germline V gene are SGHNT and YYREEE (reference sequence). The CDR3 nucleotides are TGTGCCAGCAGCAACAGGCTCTCTGGAAACACCATATATTTT. Translated, it gives CASSNRLSGNTIYF. Variable domain in full (rest from reference TRBV5-4 and TRBJ1-3): ETGVTQSPTHLIKTRGQQVTLRCSSQSGHNTVSWYQQALGQGPQFIFQYYREEENGRGNFPPRFSGLQFPNYSSELNVNALELDDSALYLCASSNRLSGNTIYFGEGSWLTVV.

This clone was found once. The V and J genes are TRBV7-8 and TRBJ1-6; the match to TRBD1 covers 10 bases. The CDR3 sequence is 14 residues long. Germline V gives CDR1 SGHVS, CDR2 FQNEAQ. Trimming took 7 bases from V and 7 from J; bases not matched to a gene: 4. The CDR3: CASKKDRGNSPLHF. CDR3 in DNA: TGTGCCAGCAAAAAGGACAGGGGGAATTCACCCCTCCACTTT.

The chain recombines TRBV19 with TRBJ1-5; D uncertain. This CDR3 is built from 12 residues. V was trimmed by 3 bases and J by 9 bases, leaving 9 bases between them. Germline-derived CDR1 and CDR2 are LNHDA and SQIVND (reference sequence). The CDR3 DNA reads as TGTGCCAGTAGTATTATCGGCGGGCCCCAGCATTTT. This encodes CASSIIGGPQHF.

In this sample, this clone turned up a few times. The J gene is TRBJ2-4, the V gene TRBV2, with 10 bases that match TRBD2. The V gene's germline CDR1 is SNHLY and CDR2 FYNNEI. The CDR3 runs to 17 residues. Trimming at V came to 8 bases and at J to 4 bases, leaving 14 bases not matched to a gene. As DNA, the CDR3 is TGTGCCAGCGGGACTAGCGAACGACCGGCCGGGAAAAACATTCAGTACTTC. Its protein is CASGTSERPAGKNIQYF.

J is TRBJ2-4 and V is TRBV2, with D maybe TRBD1 (5 bases). Germline V gives CDR1 SNHLY, CDR2 FYNNEI. V was trimmed by 3 bases and J by 3 bases, leaving 9 bases between them. This CDR3 is 14 amino acids long. The CDR3 bases are TGTGCCAGCAGTGAGCGCAGGGACAAAAACATTCAGTACTTC. Its translation: CASSERRDKNIQYF.

The chain combines TRBV4-3 with TRBJ2-2; 8 nucleotides agree with TRBD1. The germline V gene has CDR1 LGHNA and CDR2 YSLEER. The CDR3 has 17 amino acids. Trimming cost V 4 bases and J 2 bases; bases outside gene matches: 9. CDR3 sequence (DNA): TGCGCCAGCAGCCGGATGGGGACAGGAAGTAACACCGGGGAGCTGTTTTTT. It codes for CASSRMGTGSNTGELFF.

The chain carries TRBV18 and TRBJ2-1; 7 nucleotides agree with TRBD1. Unmatched junction bases numbered 4, after V lost 3 bases and J lost 5 bases. Per germline, CDR1 KGHSH and CDR2 LQKENI. CDR3 length: 14 amino acids. CDR3 in DNA: TGTGCCAGCTCACCCCGACAGGGACACAATGAGCAGTTCTTC. Its translation: CASSPRQGHNEQFF.

The gene calls are TRBV5-6 and TRBJ1-1; 8 bases are shared with TRBD1. The CDR3 is 15 residues long. CDR1 is SGHDT and CDR2 is YYEEEE in the germline V gene. V shed 3 bases, J shed 1 base, and the junction held 5 bases outside the gene matches. The CDR3 bases are TGTGCCAGCAGCTACCTGGACAGGGCGAACACTGAAGCTTTCTTT. Its protein is CASSYLDRANTEAFF.

The chain combines TRBV7-2 with TRBJ2-5, with 9 bases matching TRBD2. The CDR3 is made up of 15 amino acids. CDR1 SGHTA and CDR2 FQGNSA come from the germline V gene. Trimming cost V 2 bases and J 4 bases; bases outside gene matches: 5. The CDR3 coding sequence is TGTGCCAGCAGCTTAACGCGGGGGGGCCGAGAGACCCAGTACTTC. The encoded protein is CASSLTRGGRETQYF. The full variable domain, with the rest looked up from reference TRBV7-2 and TRBJ2-5, is GAGVSQSPSNKVTEKGKDVELRCDPISGHTALYWYRQSLGQGLEFLIYFQGNSAPDKSGLPSDRFSAERTGGSVSTLTIQRTQQEDSAVYLCASSLTRGGRETQYFGPGTRLLVL.

The V and J genes are TRBV27 and TRBJ2-2, with TRBD2 matching 10 bases. The CDR3 is 15 amino acids. CDR1 is MNHEY and CDR2 is SMNVEV in the germline V gene (reference sequence). V lost 0 bases, J lost 9 bases, and 4 bases stayed unmatched. CDR3 residues: CASSLSRTSGRELFF. The DNA for the CDR3 is TGTGCCAGCAGTTTATCCCGGACTAGCGGTAGGGAGCTGTTTTTT.

Notes on this clone: Distinct nucleotide sequences in the sample also encode this CDR3. The V and J genes are TRBV19 and TRBJ1-1; D may be TRBD1 (6 bases). Germline values: CDR1 LNHDA, CDR2 SQIVND (reference sequence). CDR3 length: 14 amino acids. V lost 4 bases, J lost 1 base, and 10 bases lay in between. In DNA form, the CDR3 reads TGTGCCAGTAGTACACACAGGGAGAACACTGAAGCTTTCTTT. It encodes CASSTHRENTEAFF. The full variable domain, completed using reference TRBV19 and TRBJ1-1, is DGGITQSPKYLFRKEGQNVTLSCEQNLNHDAMYWYRQDPGQGLRLIYYSQIVNDFQKGDIAEGYSVSREKKESFPLTVTSAQKNPTAFYLCASSTHRENTEAFFGQGTRLTVV.

V usage is TRBV19 and J usage is TRBJ2-3; weak D call: TRBD2 (7 bases). CDR3 size: 16 residues. The germline V gene encodes CDR1 LNHDA and CDR2 SQIVND (reference sequence). V was pared by 4 bases and J by 1 base, with 15 bases between. The chain's CDR3 is CASSTYRAGGTDTQYF. The CDR3 DNA sequence: TGTGCCAGTAGTACCTACAGGGCGGGGGGCACAGATACGCAGTATTTT.

The V and J genes are TRBV4-1 and TRBJ2-3; 9 bases agree with TRBD2. CDR1 and CDR2 from the germline V gene are MGHRA and YSYEKL. The ends lost 4 bases at V and 8 bases at J; junction bases unmatched: 16. This CDR3 spans 17 amino acids. CDR3 DNA sequence: TGCGCCAGCAGCCCCTGGGAGCTAGCGGGGCGATCCACTACGCAGTATTTT. Amino acids: CASSPWELAGRSTTQYF.

The chain carries TRBV27 and TRBJ1-6; 7 bases map to TRBD1. CDR1 and CDR2 (germline): MNHEY, SMNVEV (reference sequence). The CDR3 covers 17 residues. Trimming removed 6 bases from V and 3 bases from J; junction bases left unmatched: 11. In DNA, the CDR3 is TGTGCCAGCAGCCGATCACTGCGGGACAGCTATAATTCACCCCTCCACTTT. Amino acid sequence: CASSRSLRDSYNSPLHF.

The table lists this clone with a count of one. The rearrangement links TRBV4-1 to TRBJ1-2, with TRBD1 as a possible D gene (6 bases). Germline assignment: CDR1 MGHRA and CDR2 YSYEKL. V dropped 6 bases and J dropped 4 bases, with 33 bases sitting between them. CDR3 length equals 20 residues. The CDR3 coding sequence is TGCGCCAGCAGAATACCAGGCCTACAGGGTCCGCCGAGACAATTCTATGGCTACACCTTC. This translates into CASRIPGLQGPPRQFYGYTF.

This chain links TRBV19 with TRBJ1-2; D call uncertain. This CDR3 contains 15 residues. The germline V gene encodes CDR1 LNHDA and CDR2 SQIVND (reference sequence). Trimming shortened V by 5 bases and J by 7 bases, and 20 bases separated the two germline ends. CDR3 sequence: CASSLQTSLDTGYTF. The DNA for the CDR3 is TGTGCCAGTAGTCTTCAGACATCTTTAGACACTGGCTACACCTTC.

The chain couples TRBV27 to TRBJ2-1; 11 positions match TRBD2. The length of the CDR3 is 14 residues. J gave up 8 bases and V 8 bases, and 8 bases lay outside the gene matches. The germline gives CDR1 MNHEY, CDR2 SMNVEV (reference sequence). The CDR3 DNA is TGTGCCAGCCGTAGACTAGCGGGGCCCTATGAGCAGTTCTTC. Translated, it gives CASRRLAGPYEQFF.

The V and J genes are TRBV19 and TRBJ2-2; 9 bases agree with TRBD2. The CDR3 is 16 residues long. With 4 bases clipped from V and 4 bases from J, the junction kept 7 bases outside the gene matches. From germline, CDR1 is LNHDA and CDR2 SQIVND (reference sequence). The CDR3 protein is CASSSRAGGPTGELFF. The CDR3 DNA reads TGTGCCAGTAGTAGTAGGGCGGGGGGGCCCACCGGGGAGCTGTTTTTT.

This clone was observed once. CDR3 in amino acids: CASSERRDSNYEQYF. CDR3 nucleotide sequence: TGCGCCAGCAGTGAGCGCCGGGACAGTAACTACGAGCAGTACTTC. The chain has TRBV10-1 and TRBJ2-7; 7 bases align to TRBD1. Losses at the gene ends were 2 bases for V and 3 bases for J; bases not matched to a gene: 7. Per the germline V gene, CDR1 is WNHNN and CDR2 is SYGVQD (reference sequence). CDR3 size: 15 residues.